The T cell receptor (beta chain) described here comes from a study of early T cells in non-severe SARS-CoV-2 infection. Overall study: The chains were unpaired, and the sequenced material was bulk RNA from unsorted whole blood.

Attachment of unique molecular identifiers was made to individual cDNA molecules. TCRdb passed the 5' RACE reads through MiXCR, listing each CDR3 protein once. The table records nearly 95,000 distinct CDR3 sequences, roughly 17% of them present only once. Trimming took 2 bases from V and 0 from J, leaving 12 bases between them. CDR1 SGHKS and CDR2 YYEKEE come from the germline V gene (reference sequence). The CDR3 contains 16 residues. Sample: whole blood, taken at baseline. This receptor was taken from an adult who was a healthcare worker with PCR-confirmed SARS-CoV-2 infection or an uninfected control (not recorded which). The chain uses TRBV5-5 and TRBJ1-5, with D possibly matching TRBD1 (6 bases). DNA for the CDR3: TGTGCCAGCAGCTTACAGGGCGGCAATAGCAATCAGCCCCAGCATTTT. Encoded protein: CASSLQGGNSNQPQHF.